This record looks at one T cell receptor beta chain sequence and its context. The CDR3 contains 14 residues. The V gene lost 2 bases and the J gene lost 5 bases, with 12 bases spanning the gap. Germline CDR1 and CDR2: SGHTA and FQGNSA. The cohort excluded patients with autoimmune disease history or systemic immunosuppression. Baseline, cycle 4 day 1, and cycle 7 day 1 were the blood sampling points. Using immunoSEQ multiplex PCR, the repertoire was profiled, and TCRdb retains in-frame clones only, with some absent. The sample has over 55,000 clones, more than 85% seen once; the top ten hold 2.2%. The record originates from a study of OX40 agonist ivuxolimab in advanced cancers. About the research overall: Dose-escalation patients suffered from hepatocellular carcinoma, melanoma, renal cell or head and neck cancer.

The rearrangement joins TRBV7-2 to TRBJ1-1; tentatively, D is TRBD1 (5 bases). The sequence was collected from an adult with an advanced solid tumor such as melanoma, head and neck, liver or kidney cancer. This sample comprised CD4+ or CD8+ T cells sorted from blood, obtained in a trial of the OX40 agonist ivuxolimab. CDR3 region: CASSLFGGGTEAFF. The CDR3 DNA reads as TGTGCCAGCAGCTTATTCGGGGGTGGGACTGAAGCTTTCTTT.